A single sample gave rise to the 9 T cell receptor beta chains below, sequenced in a study of T cell responses to AZD1222 COVID-19 vaccine. Assay: immunoSEQ multiplex PCR; the TCRdb copy retains only in-frame clones and omits some. The sample comprises 130,000 or so clones, 93% of which are singletons, and 0.9% to 0.95% rests with the top ten. The sample consisted of peripheral blood, taken on day 0 of AZD1222 vaccination. The receptors here all came from an adult in good health.

The rearrangement links TRBV5-1 to TRBJ2-1; TRBD1 is a possible D gene (6 bases). Germline values: CDR1 SGHRS, CDR2 YFSETQ. The CDR3 is 15 amino acids. Trimming took 2 bases from V and 0 from J, leaving 9 bases between them. CDR3 coding DNA: TGCGCCAGCAGCTTAGGGGACAACTCCTACAATGAGCAGTTCTTC. The encoded protein is CASSLGDNSYNEQFF.

J is TRBJ2-5 and V is TRBV7-9; perhaps D is TRBD1 or TRBD2 (6 bases each). Trimming stripped 1 base from V and 7 bases from J, with 16 bases between. The V gene's germline CDR1 is SEHNR and CDR2 FQNEAQ (reference sequence). This CDR3 comprises 15 residues. The CDR3 nucleotides read TGTGCCAGCAGCTTAGTGGTGGGGGGCGAGATGACCCAGTACTTC. Amino acids: CASSLVVGGEMTQYF.

The J gene is TRBJ1-2, the V gene TRBV5-4; D gene uncertain. The CDR3 is 14 residues long. Trimming left V 4 bases short and J 8 bases short, with 18 bases between. Germline CDR1 is SGHNT and CDR2 is YYREEE (reference sequence). In nucleotides, the CDR3 is TGTGCCAGCAGCACACCGGGTCCCACACGGGGCTACACCTTC. It is translated as CASSTPGPTRGYTF.

This chain links TRBV30 with TRBJ1-1; 7 bases line up with TRBD1. CDR1 is GTSNPN and CDR2 is SVGIG in the germline V gene (reference sequence). This CDR3 is built from 16 residues. V was clipped by 3 bases and J by 4 bases; unmatched bases: 14. CDR3 sequence: CAWRSRQGYFTTEAFF. The CDR3 bases are TGTGCCTGGAGATCTAGACAGGGCTACTTCACCACTGAAGCTTTCTTT.

The chain recombines TRBV3-1 (or the pseudogene TRBV3-2) with TRBJ1-3; D possibly corresponds to TRBD1 (5 bases). The CDR3 is 15 residues long. Germline CDR1 is LGHDT and CDR2 is YNNKEL (reference sequence). Between the trimmed V and J ends, which lost 0 bases and 1 base, there was a span of 7 bases. The CDR3 loop is CASSQDAGSGNTIYF. CDR3 in DNA: TGTGCCAGCAGCCAAGATGCAGGGTCTGGAAACACCATATATTTT.

The rearrangement uses TRBV6-1 and TRBJ1-2; D unresolved. The length of the CDR3 is 14 residues. Trimming took 3 bases from V and 6 from J, leaving 14 bases between them. From germline, CDR1 is MNHNS and CDR2 SASEGT. The CDR3 region is CASSDSRPGNGYTF. DNA for the CDR3: TGTGCCAGCAGTGATTCCCGCCCTGGCAATGGCTACACCTTC.

The chain joins TRBV12-3 or TRBV12-4 to TRBJ1-2; no clear D gene. The CDR3 sequence is 12 residues long. Trimming removed 1 base from V and 7 bases from J, with 7 bases in between. This chain's CDR3 is CASSLDRVGYTF. The CDR3 DNA follows: TGTGCCAGCAGTTTAGACCGGGTTGGCTACACCTTC.

V gene TRBV12-3 or TRBV12-4 combines with J gene TRBJ1-2; 11 bases are shared with TRBD1. V was pared by 5 bases and J by 7 bases, with 3 bases of the junction left unmatched. The CDR3 length is 13 residues. CDR3 DNA sequence: TGTGCCAGCAGTCGAGGGACAGGGGGTGGCTACACCTTC. As protein: CASSRGTGGGYTF.

The chain has TRBV5-1 and TRBJ1-1; no reliable D call. Trimming stripped 1 base from V and 1 base from J, with 11 bases between. CDR1 SGHRS and CDR2 YFSETQ come from the germline V gene. This CDR3 comprises 15 residues. As DNA, the CDR3 is TGCGCCAGCAGCTTGCCCCAGAGCGCGAACACTGAAGCTTTCTTT. It translates to CASSLPQSANTEAFF.